This T cell receptor beta chain was sequenced in a study of blood T cell repertoires in COVID-19. Study-level information: The United States, Italy and Spain provided the acute and convalescent COVID-19 samples. PBMCs, B-cell-depleted T cells, or T cells provided the cDNA or gDNA that made up the material.

How the authors handled the data: Nucleated cell counts were estimated from reference gene primer amplification. Profiling relied on immunoSEQ multiplex PCR, and the TCRdb table lists in-frame clones only, not all of them. V and J calls and clone size follow that table, whereas D and trimming were derived from the DNA. Of around 120,000 clones in the sample, just over 90% were seen once. This clone appeared a single time. V lost 5 bases and J lost 0; bases outside the gene matches: 7. CDR1 LNHDA and CDR2 SQIVND come from the germline V gene (reference sequence). The CDR3 is made up of 16 amino acids. The sample comprised peripheral blood. This chain connects TRBV19 to TRBJ2-3; 8 bases match TRBD2. The sequence was collected from a human donor with active COVID-19. The donor label of this sample is uncertain. The CDR3 DNA reads as TGTGCCAGTAGTGCCTCCCCTAGCGGGAGCACAGATACGCAGTATTTT. Translation: CASSASPSGSTDTQYF.